Listed below are T cell receptor beta chains from one sample, sequenced in a study of shared clonotypes between healthy human individuals. Generated by immunoSEQ multiplex PCR, the TCRdb table keeps only in-frame clones and is missing some. The sample carries some 980,000 clones, 60% to 85% recorded once. Source material: memory CD4+ T cells sorted from blood. The receptors originated from a man between 18 and 29 years old in good health. Both conserved end residues are part of each CDR3. The D gene is left open where the match is weak. Not all rows give a size; the values are once, few, many and, for expanded clones, a class.

13,TRBV25-1,-,-,TRBJ2-3,TGTGCCAGCAGCCACGCCGCGGCAGATACGCAGTATTTT,CASSHAAADTQYF
13,TRBV7-9,-,once,TRBJ2-7,TGTGCCAGCAGTAACCGGGACACCTACGAGCAGTACTTC,CASSNRDTYEQYF
19,TRBV7-9,TRBD1,few,TRBJ2-4,TGTGCCAGCAGCTTAGAAGGACAGGGGTTGGGGGTAGTCAAAAACATTCAGTACTTC,CASSLEGQGLGVVKNIQYF
17,TRBV7-6,-,-,TRBJ1-1,TGTGCCAGCAACCCGACACTCCCTGCCCTGGGAGGCACTGAAGCTTTCTTT,CASNPTLPALGGTEAFF
23,TRBV23-1,TRBD2,-,TRBJ2-7,TGCGCCAGCAGTCAATCCCCCCGGGACGAGAGACTACCGACTAGCGGGAGTACGTACGAGCAGTACTTC,CASSQSPRDERLPTSGSTYEQYF
13,TRBV30,TRBD1,-,TRBJ1-1,TGTGCCTGGACCCAGACAGGGGTTACTGAAGCTTTCTTT,CAWTQTGVTEAFF
13,TRBV6-1,-,-,TRBJ2-3,TGTGCCAGCAGGAGCCGGGGGACAGATACGCAGTATTTT,CASRSRGTDTQYF
14,TRBV10-1,TRBD1,-,TRBJ2-2,TGCGCCAGCAGTCTGACAGGGGCCGCCGGGGAGCTGTTTTTT,CASSLTGAAGELFF
14,TRBV2,TRBD2,-,TRBJ2-7,TGTGCCAGCAATTCGGAACTAGCGGTCTACGAGCAGTACTTC,CASNSELAVYEQYF
13,TRBV28,-,-,TRBJ2-7,TGTGCCAGCAATCCCGGGGGCTCTCTGGAGCAGTACTTC,CASNPGGSLEQYF
18,TRBV4-3,TRBD2,-,TRBJ2-7,TGCGCCAGCAGCCAAGATGAAGAGCGGGAGGTTCTCTCCTACGAGCAGTACTTC,CASSQDEEREVLSYEQYF
15,TRBV10-2,TRBD1,-,TRBJ1-2,TGCGCCAGCAGCCCTGCCGGGACAGCCAATTATGGCTACACCTTC,CASSPAGTANYGYTF
15,TRBV19,TRBD2,-,TRBJ2-7,TGTGCCAGTAGACAAGGGACTAGCGGCCTCTACGAGCAGTACTTC,CASRQGTSGLYEQYF
16,TRBV30,TRBD1,-,TRBJ1-1,TGTGCCTGGAGTCTGGCCGGGACAGTGAAGAACACTGAAGCTTTCTTT,CAWSLAGTVKNTEAFF
15,TRBV6-6,-,once,TRBJ1-3,TGTGCCAGCACTTTACCAGACGGCTCTGGAAACACCATATATTTT,CASTLPDGSGNTIYF
15,TRBV5-1,-,-,TRBJ2-3,TGCGCCAGCAGTGTGGCCGGTGGCCTCACAGATACGCAGTATTTT,CASSVAGGLTDTQYF
14,TRBV2,-,-,TRBJ1-1,TGTGCCAGCAGCTGGACAGAAATTAGTACTGAAGCTTTCTTT,CASSWTEISTEAFF
15,TRBV30,-,-,TRBJ1-2,TGTGCCTGGAGTGTACCCCCGACAGCAAACTATGGCTACACCTTC,CAWSVPPTANYGYTF
15,TRBV19,TRBD2,-,TRBJ2-1,TGTGCCAGTAGTCCCTCGGGGGGCTCCTACAATGAGCAGTTCTTC,CASSPSGGSYNEQFF
14,TRBV28,-,-,TRBJ1-4,TGTGCCAGCCTTGACAGTCTGGGGTATGAAAAACTGTTTTTT,CASLDSLGYEKLFF
16,TRBV12-2,-,-,TRBJ2-2,TGTGCAAGTCGCTTTACAGGGCACCCCGGAACCGGGGAGCTGTTTTTT,CASRFTGHPGTGELFF
11,TRBV30,-,few,TRBJ1-1,TGTGCCTTGCAGGGGCCCAGCGGCGCTTTCTTT,CALQGPSGAFF